A single sample is the source of the 17 T cell receptor beta chains below, sequenced in a study of memory CD8 T cells in hepatitis C reinfection. Time point defined: pre-reinfection, 55 to 20 weeks before reinfection detection. Sorted cells were sequenced directly ex vivo without any in vitro expansion. Using immunoSEQ multiplex PCR, the repertoire was profiled, and TCRdb retains in-frame clones only, with some absent. The profile shows more than 45,000 clones, around nine tenths of them singletons. Sequencing was done on a sample of naive CD8+ T cells sorted from blood. Every receptor here comes from a man between 18 and 35 years old with hepatitis C virus infection.

The gene calls are TRBV7-8 and TRBJ2-1, with D perhaps TRBD2 (6 bases). Germline V gene lookup returns CDR1 SGHVS and CDR2 FQNEAQ. This CDR3 is built from 16 residues. V was clipped by 1 base and J by 8 bases, with 18 bases between them. In nucleotides, the CDR3 is TGTGCCAGCAGCTTAGTTCGGACTATAGGTTCGGATGAGCAGTTCTTC. This sequence encodes CASSLVRTIGSDEQFF.

V usage is TRBV5-1 and J usage is TRBJ2-2, with 10 bases that match TRBD2. Germline V gene sequence: CDR1 SGHRS, CDR2 YFSETQ. The CDR3 has 16 residues. With V trimmed by 5 bases and J by 6 bases, 10 bases remained unmatched. DNA for the CDR3: TGCGCCAGCAGGGCGCCTACTAGCGGGAAGGCCGGGGAGCTGTTTTTT. It codes for CASRAPTSGKAGELFF.

The CDR3 loop reads CASSVEANGRTDTQYF. CDR3 coding DNA: TGTGCCAGCAGCGTAGAGGCGAACGGGAGAACAGATACGCAGTATTTT. The chain has TRBV9 and TRBJ2-3; D is perhaps TRBD2 (6 bases). The CDR3 extends over 16 amino acids. Per the germline V gene, CDR1 is SGDLS and CDR2 is YYNGEE. V lost 0 bases and J 3 bases, leaving 14 bases between the germline ends.

CDR3 residues: CASSSTTSAISYNEQFF. The CDR3 DNA is TGTGCCAGCAGCTCTACGACTAGCGCAATCTCCTACAATGAGCAGTTCTTC. This chain links TRBV7-9 with TRBJ2-1; 8 positions agree with TRBD2. Germline V gene data show CDR1 as SEHNR and CDR2 as FQNEAQ (reference sequence). V shed 4 bases, J shed 0 bases, and the junction held 8 bases outside the gene matches. The CDR3 sequence is 17 residues long.

The V call is TRBV5-1, the J call TRBJ1-1; 10 bases line up with TRBD1. The CDR3 consists of 17 residues. V gave up 3 bases and J gave up 4 bases; unmatched junction bases: 12. The V gene's germline CDR1 is SGHRS and CDR2 YFSETQ. This CDR3 is CASSWGRDRGFGTEAFF. Here the CDR3 DNA reads TGCGCCAGCAGCTGGGGGAGGGACAGGGGATTTGGCACTGAAGCTTTCTTT. The whole variable domain, remainder taken from reference TRBV5-1 and TRBJ1-1, is KAGVTQTPRYLIKTRGQQVTLSCSPISGHRSVSWYQQTPGQGLQFLFEYFSETQRNKGNFPGRFSGRQFSNSRSEMNVSTLELGDSALYLCASSWGRDRGFGTEAFFGQGTRLTVV.

Only a few counts were recorded for this clone. This sequence joins TRBV5-6 and TRBJ1-2, with D perhaps matching TRBD1 (6 bases). CDR1 is SGHDT and CDR2 is YYEEEE in the germline V gene. CDR3 length equals 14 residues. V was trimmed by 3 bases and J by 5 bases, leaving 14 bases between them. CDR3 sequence: CASSWGTSDYGYTF. CDR3 DNA: TGTGCCAGCAGCTGGGGGACAAGCGATTATGGCTACACCTTC.

The rearrangement links TRBV9 to TRBJ2-3; 9 bases fit TRBD2. Germline CDR1 SGDLS, CDR2 YYNGEE. V shed 4 bases and J 4 bases; nucleotides not matched to a gene: 7. This CDR3 is 15 amino acids long. The DNA of the CDR3 is TGTGCCAGCAGCAAAACGGGACTAGCTGCAGATACGCAGTATTTT. Protein sequence: CASSKTGLAADTQYF.

The chain carries TRBV19 and TRBJ2-7; TRBD2 matches 8 bases. Trimming at V came to 5 bases and at J to 7 bases, leaving 10 bases not matched to a gene. This CDR3 is built from 14 residues. From germline, CDR1 is LNHDA and CDR2 SQIVND (reference sequence). The CDR3: CASSSGLGRDEQYF. In nucleotides, the CDR3 is TGTGCCAGTAGTTCGGGACTAGGCCGTGATGAGCAGTACTTC.

The chain uses TRBV5-6 and TRBJ1-1, with 7 bases lining up with TRBD1. V dropped 2 bases and J dropped 3; count of bases not matched to a gene: 7. This CDR3 is built from 15 residues. Germline V CDR1 and CDR2: SGHDT, YYEEEE. CDR3 loop: CASSFLGRGYTEAFF. Here the CDR3 DNA reads TGTGCCAGCAGCTTCCTGGGCAGGGGGTACACTGAAGCTTTCTTT.

The chain recombines TRBV5-5 with TRBJ1-5, with D perhaps TRBD1 (6 bases). V lost 2 bases to trimming and J lost 1 base, with 10 bases between them. The CDR3 sequence is 15 residues long. Germline lookup yields CDR1 SGHKS and CDR2 YYEKEE (reference sequence). The CDR3 here is CASSFGQGSNQPQHF. The CDR3 nucleotides read TGTGCCAGCAGCTTTGGGCAGGGGAGCAATCAGCCCCAGCATTTT.

The gene calls are TRBV4-1 and TRBJ2-1, with 7 bases aligning to TRBD2. With 4 bases clipped from V and 9 bases from J, the junction kept 12 bases outside the gene matches. In germline, CDR1 is MGHRA, CDR2 YSYEKL. This CDR3 has 15 residues. The CDR3 loop is CASSPGGGGSFEQFF. DNA for the CDR3: TGCGCCAGCAGCCCTGGCGGCGGGGGTTCGTTTGAGCAGTTCTTC.

This rearrangement joins TRBV7-8 to TRBJ2-4; tentatively, D is TRBD1 (6 bases). This CDR3 spans 14 amino acids. Between the trimmed V and J ends, which lost 3 bases and 6 bases, there was a span of 12 bases. Germline-derived CDR1 and CDR2 are SGHVS and FQNEAQ. CDR3 sequence reads: CASSLKGDGNIQYF. The DNA for the CDR3 is TGTGCCAGCAGCTTGAAGGGGGACGGAAACATTCAGTACTTC.

In the case of this clone: Other DNA sequences from this sample encode an identical CDR3 as well. V is TRBV19 and J is TRBJ1-5; D is possibly TRBD1 (5 bases). From germline, CDR1 is LNHDA and CDR2 SQIVND (reference sequence). The length of the CDR3 is 12 residues. Trimming stripped 3 bases from V and 7 bases from J, with 7 bases between. DNA for the CDR3: TGTGCCAGTAGTATTGGGGGGCAGCCCCAGCATTTT. Its protein is CASSIGGQPQHF.

The V gene is TRBV28, the J gene TRBJ1-6, with 7 bases lining up with TRBD1. Looked up from germline, CDR1 is MDHEN and CDR2 is SYDVKM. J lost 6 bases, V lost 6 bases, and 11 bases had no gene match. The CDR3 totals 16 residues. The CDR3 DNA sequence: TGTGCCAGCAGGACTGGGAGACAGGGAGGTAATTCACCCCTCCACTTT. It translates to CASRTGRQGGNSPLHF.

This clone was counted once. This chain connects TRBV11-3 to TRBJ2-7; tentative D call: TRBD1 (6 bases). CDR3 size: 17 residues. The germline V and J ends were trimmed by 7 bases and 3 bases, with 25 bases remaining between them. The V gene's germline CDR1 is SGHNT and CDR2 YENEEA. The CDR3 sequence: CASNSEAGVCLGYEQYV. In nucleotides, the CDR3 is TGTGCCAGCAACAGCGAGGCAGGGGTATGCTTGGGCTACGAGCAGTACGTC.

V and J are TRBV27 and TRBJ1-5; a possible D gene is TRBD1 (6 bases). CDR1 MNHEY and CDR2 SMNVEV come from the germline V gene (reference sequence). The V and J ends lost 6 bases and 0 bases respectively, with 15 bases between them. The CDR3 has 16 amino acids. DNA of the CDR3: TGTGCCAGCAGACAAGGACAGACACTTAGCAATCAGCCCCAGCATTTT. Amino acids: CASRQGQTLSNQPQHF.

V usage is TRBV9 and J usage is TRBJ1-4; D not resolved. The ends were cut back, 4 bases at V and 0 bases at J, with 13 bases in the middle. The CDR3 loop spans 16 amino acids. The germline CDR1 and CDR2 sequences are SGDLS and YYNGEE. CDR3 sequence: CASSTGDGATNEKLFF. The CDR3 DNA sequence: TGTGCCAGCAGCACCGGAGACGGGGCAACTAATGAAAAACTGTTTTTT. Full variable domain (missing parts from reference TRBV9 and TRBJ1-4): DSGVTQTPKHLITATGQRVTLRCSPRSGDLSVYWYQQSLDQGLQFLIQYYNGEERAKGNILERFSAQQFPDLHSELNLSSLELGDSALYFCASSTGDGATNEKLFFGSGTQLSVL.